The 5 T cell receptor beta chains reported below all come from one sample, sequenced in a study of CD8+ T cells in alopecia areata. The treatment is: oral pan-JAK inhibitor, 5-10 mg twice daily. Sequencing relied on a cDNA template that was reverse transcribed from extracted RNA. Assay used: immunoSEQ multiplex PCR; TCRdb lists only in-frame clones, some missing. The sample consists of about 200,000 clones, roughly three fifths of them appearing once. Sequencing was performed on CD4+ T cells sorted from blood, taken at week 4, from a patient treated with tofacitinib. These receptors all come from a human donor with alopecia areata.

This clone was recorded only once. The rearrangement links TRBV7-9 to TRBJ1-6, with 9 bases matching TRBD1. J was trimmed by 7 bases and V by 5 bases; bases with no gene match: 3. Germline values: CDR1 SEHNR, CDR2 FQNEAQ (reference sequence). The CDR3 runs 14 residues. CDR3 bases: TGTGCCAGCAGCAAAACAGGGGGCAATTCACCCCTCCACTTT. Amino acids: CASSKTGGNSPLHF.

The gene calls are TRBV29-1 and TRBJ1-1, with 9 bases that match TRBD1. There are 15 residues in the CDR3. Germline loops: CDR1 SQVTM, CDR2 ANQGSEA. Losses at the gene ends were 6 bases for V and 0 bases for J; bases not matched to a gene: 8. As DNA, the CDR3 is TGCAGCGTCGAGACGACAGGGGGTATGAACACTGAAGCTTTCTTT. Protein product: CSVETTGGMNTEAFF. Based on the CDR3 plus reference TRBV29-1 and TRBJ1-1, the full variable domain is SAVISQKPSRDICQRGTSLTIQCQVDSQVTMMFWYRQQPGQSLTLIATANQGSEATYESGFVIDKFPISRPNLTFSTLTVSNMSPEDSSIYLCSVETTGGMNTEAFFGQGTRLTVV.

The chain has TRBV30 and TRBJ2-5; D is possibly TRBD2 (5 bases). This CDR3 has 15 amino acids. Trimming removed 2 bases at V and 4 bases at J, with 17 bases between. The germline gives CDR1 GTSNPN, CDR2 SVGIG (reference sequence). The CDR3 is CAWSPPGVRTETQYF. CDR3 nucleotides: TGTGCCTGGAGTCCACCCGGGGTCCGCACAGAGACCCAGTACTTC.

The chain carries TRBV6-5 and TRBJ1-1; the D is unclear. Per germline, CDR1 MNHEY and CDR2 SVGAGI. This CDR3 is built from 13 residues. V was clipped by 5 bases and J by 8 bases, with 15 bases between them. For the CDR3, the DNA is TGTGCCAGCAGTCTACAGTGGCGCTCCGAAGCTTTCTTT. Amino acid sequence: CASSLQWRSEAFF.

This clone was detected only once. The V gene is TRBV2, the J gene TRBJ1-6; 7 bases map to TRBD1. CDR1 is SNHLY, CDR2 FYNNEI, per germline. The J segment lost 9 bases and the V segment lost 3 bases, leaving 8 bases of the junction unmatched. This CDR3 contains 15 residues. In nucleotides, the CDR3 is TGTGCCAGCAGTGACGGCCCAGGGGGAGGTTCACCCCTCCACTTT. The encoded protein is CASSDGPGGGSPLHF.